This T cell receptor beta chain was profiled in a study of T cell responses to AZD1222 COVID-19 vaccine (dated by TCRdb to about 2021). Some background on the complete study: Because spike-specific TCR depth and breadth did not differ between the two schedules, AZD1222 recipients who got a second dose at roughly 4 weeks were pooled with those who got a second dose at roughly 12 weeks. Trial participants were enrolled into age subgroups of 18-55, 56-69 and 70-plus years, which contained about 150, 27 and 61 TCR-sequenced participants, respectively. TCR sequencing covered over 230 trial participants: 200 to 220 given two doses of AZD1222 and approximately 26 given two doses of MenACWY control vaccine. Points the paper makes about the study in general: No day 14 peak-response samples were available, so repertoires were characterized only after the peak T cell response. Participants were mostly white British, with more females than males. The authors suggested clonal diversity may have been underestimated. Conclusions about previously exposed vaccinees were limited because only six AZD1222 recipients were SARS-CoV-2 seropositive at baseline. After two AZD1222 doses, spike-specific TCR breadth and depth were significantly higher than at day 0 and than in MenACWY recipients. Vaccine-associated CD4 TCRs spanned the whole spike protein, with dominant responses in regions 160-218 and 743-854. Epitopes outside the regions mutated in the B.1.351 and B.1.1.7 variants were reportedly recognized by nearly half of the unique spike-specific TCRs. The 56-69-year group was small, and its depth increase did not reach significance, likely because of low power.

Remarks on this clone: Its binding antigen is unknown. No base quality values were provided; no much bigger clone lies one nucleotide off.

In the paper's terms, the time point label means: baseline before first vaccination. Vaccinee samples came from UK trials COV001 and COV002, including a single-blind randomized controlled phase 2/3 trial of AZD1222 (ChAdOx1 nCoV-19) in healthy adults. Trial participant PBMC samples were collected at day 0 and day 28 after the second dose for TCRbeta chain sequencing. The CDR3 regions of human TCRbeta chains were analyzed by immunosequencing. Under the source paper's analysis protocol: TCRs in the repertoires were matched against a reference library of SARS-CoV-2-specific TCRs that had been generated with the MIRA antigen-specificity platform. Breadth was defined as the fraction of unique TCRs that were SARS-CoV-2-associated. Depth was defined as the fraction of total T cells that were SARS-CoV-2-associated. Using the MIRA data, every spike-specific TCR was mapped to the spike region that the TCR reacted to and assigned to either a CD4 or a CD8 class. Log10-transformed breadth and depth values were compared by one-way ANOVA with Sidak's multiple comparisons tests. In its TCRdb copy, this immuneACCESS table keeps in-frame sequences only and misses some clones. Where compared with another copy, unresolved V genes explain less than half of these, and the others have no known cause. Clone size and V and J calls were adopted from that table, with D and trimming inferred from the DNA. This sample has 120,000 to 150,000 clones in its table, and under 95% of those were observed once. The ten largest clones add up to roughly 5.5% of the sample.

Taken from cysteine to phenylalanine, the CDR3 has 14 residues. The DNA shown is the 42-base CDR3, in frame from base 1. Per the germline V gene (reference sequence), LGHDT is the CDR1 and YNNKEL is the CDR2. The germline ends are 8 bases apart after V is trimmed by 1 base and J by 2 bases. The chain couples TRBV3-1 (or the pseudogene TRBV3-2) to TRBJ1-2; a confident D gene designation cannot be given. The origin of this receptor is an adult in good health. The sample here was peripheral blood, taken on day 0 of AZD1222 vaccination. CDR3 region: CASSQVSRNYGYTF. The DNA is TGTGCCAGCAGCCAAGTCTCACGGAACTATGGCTACACCTTC.